Here is one T cell receptor beta chain with its context. One end of the junction fails to match germline, which may point to a read error. These data are taken from a study of blood T cell repertoires in COVID-19. The CDR3 contains 15 residues. Looked up from germline, CDR1 is SQVTM and CDR2 is ANQGSEA. Sequencing used immunoSEQ multiplex PCR; TCRdb keeps in-frame clones, though not all of them. The table includes approximately 250,000 clones, 70% to 85% detected once. Recovered Cohort 3 donors showed two negative PCRs, clearance, or symptom resolution. The sequence was collected from a man in his forties or fifties who had recovered from COVID-19. V is TRBV29-1 and J is TRBJ2-7; D possibly matches TRBD1 or TRBD2 (7 bases each). The sequenced sample was PBMCs or T cells enriched from blood (not recorded which). The CDR3 loop is CSVGRGQASSYEQYF. The CDR3 region has the DNA TGTAGCGTTGGGAGGGGGCAGGCCTCCTCCTACGAGCAGTACTTC.